Each of the 6 T cell receptor beta chains below was sequenced from the same sample in a study of T cell changes during pregnancy in multiple sclerosis. Using immunoSEQ multiplex PCR, the repertoire was profiled, and TCRdb retains in-frame clones only, with some absent. The data contain some 21,000 clones, roughly 80% of them singletons. The sample was CD8+ T cells from peripheral blood mononuclear cells, taken in the first trimester of pregnancy. The receptor source for this set is a female donor in good health, enrolled as a control in a pregnancy study.

This chain uses TRBV19 with TRBJ2-1; 10 bases match TRBD1. The CDR3 totals 14 residues. V lost 11 bases, J lost 3 bases, and 7 bases stayed unmatched. Germline V gene sequence: CDR1 LNHDA, CDR2 SQIVND (reference sequence). This CDR3 is CASSGTGDYNEQFF. The CDR3 coding sequence is TGTGCCTCCTCCGGGACAGGGGACTACAATGAGCAGTTCTTC.

The CDR3 DNA reads as TGTGCCAGCAGCGGACTGGCGGGAAGCTCCTACAATGAGCAGTTCTTC. Its translation is CASSGLAGSSYNEQFF. V and J are TRBV9 and TRBJ2-1; tentatively, D is TRBD2 (6 bases). The length of the CDR3 is 16 residues. Germline V gives CDR1 SGDLS, CDR2 YYNGEE. V lost 3 bases and J lost 0, with 13 bases in between.

V and J are TRBV5-1 and TRBJ2-7, with D possibly matching TRBD1 (6 bases). The ends were cut back, 3 bases at V and 0 bases at J, with 16 bases in the middle. Germline assignment: CDR1 SGHRS and CDR2 YFSETQ. This CDR3 contains 16 residues. The CDR3 sequence: CASSSRRQGSSYEQYF. The CDR3 DNA follows: TGCGCCAGCAGCTCCCGACGGCAGGGGAGCTCCTACGAGCAGTACTTC.

This rearrangement joins TRBV6-1 to TRBJ2-1; TRBD2 matches 11 bases. The germline gives CDR1 MNHNS, CDR2 SASEGT. The CDR3 is 14 residues long. Trimming at V came to 6 bases and at J to 11 bases, leaving 9 bases not matched to a gene. CDR3 sequence: CASRRTSGPSKQFF. In DNA form, the CDR3 reads TGTGCCAGCAGACGGACTAGCGGGCCCTCGAAGCAGTTCTTC.

This clone was counted a few times. This chain connects TRBV6-5 to TRBJ2-3, with D maybe TRBD1 (6 bases). Trimming removed 0 bases from V and 2 bases from J, with 12 bases in between. The CDR3 runs 16 residues. The germline V gene encodes CDR1 MNHEY and CDR2 SVGAGI. The CDR3 spells CASSYSPDRHTDTQYF. CDR3 coding DNA: TGTGCCAGCAGTTACTCGCCGGACAGACACACAGATACGCAGTATTTT.

The rearrangement joins TRBV6-5 to TRBJ2-7; possibly TRBD1 for D (5 bases). Trimming removed 10 bases at V and 0 bases at J, with 19 bases between. Germline CDR1 is MNHEY and CDR2 is SVGAGI. The CDR3 has 15 amino acids. The CDR3 loop is CATTASPDSSYEQYF. The CDR3, as DNA: TGTGCCACTACTGCATCCCCCGACAGCTCCTACGAGCAGTACTTC.